The T cell receptor (beta chain) described here comes from a study of T-cell reconstitution after alpha-beta-depleted transplantation in children. Between the trimmed V and J ends, which lost 0 bases and 1 base, there was a span of 12 bases. From germline, CDR1 is ENHRY and CDR2 SYGVKD. The CDR3 runs to 16 residues. Study results and limitations: By one year post-transplant, T-cell counts and diversity largely arose from T cells that were newly produced.

Unique molecular identifiers were incorporated when the TCRbeta library was constructed. TCRdb analysed the PCR reads with MiXCR anew, one entry per CDR3 protein. Of about 300,000 distinct CDR3 sequences in the sample, over 7.5% are singletons; the top ten hold approximately 9.6%. About this clonotype: What it binds is unknown.

Sequences were derived from peripheral blood, sampled 360 days after TCRalphabeta/CD19-depleted stem cell transplant. This clonotype originated in a female patient aged 2-10 years who had a stem cell transplant for Fanconi anemia, so the T cells may come from the graft donor. This chain links TRBV10-3 with TRBJ1-1; D remains ambiguous. In nucleotides, the CDR3 is TGTGCCATCAGTGAGTCTGTCGGACGGGGGAACACTGAAGCTTTCTTT. It is translated as CAISESVGRGNTEAFF.